This is a list of T cell receptor beta chains from one sample in a study of cytomegalovirus exposure and HLA in healthy donors. Method: immunoSEQ multiplex PCR; TCRdb's copy keeps in-frame clones and lacks some. The repertoire consists of about 95,000 clones, with under 85% occurring once and the leading ten covering roughly 4.3%. Sequenced: PBMCs. These receptors came from a woman in her thirties or forties in good health and CMV-seropositive. The CDR3 runs from the conserved cysteine through the conserved F or W. A D gene is named only where the DNA matches it firmly. The listing skips clone size in some rows; elsewhere it reads once, few, many or a size class.

D: TRBD1
length: 13
V: TRBV10-2
size: .
J: TRBJ2-5
DNA: TGCGCCACAAAACAGGGGTTCCAAGAGACCCAGTACTTC
CDR3: CATKQGFQETQYF

D: .
length: 16
V: TRBV14
size: .
J: TRBJ1-1
DNA: TGTGCCAGCAGCCAAGGATTAGATTACCCGAACACTGAAGCTTTCTTT
CDR3: CASSQGLDYPNTEAFF

D: TRBD2
length: 19
V: TRBV4-2
size: once
J: TRBJ2-5
DNA: TGTGCCAGCAGCCAAGAGGGACTAGCGGGAGGCTTTGACCAAGAGACCCAGTACTTC
CDR3: CASSQEGLAGGFDQETQYF

D: TRBD1
length: 13
V: TRBV5-1
size: once
J: TRBJ2-5
DNA: TGCGCCAGCAGCCAAGGGGGCCCAGAGACCCAGTACTTC
CDR3: CASSQGGPETQYF

D: .
length: 13
V: TRBV15
size: few
J: TRBJ2-7
DNA: TGTGCCACCCCACGGCACAGGGTAGCTGAGCAGTACTTC
CDR3: CATPRHRVAEQYF

D: TRBD2
length: 16
V: TRBV7-2
size: .
J: TRBJ2-3
DNA: TGTGCCAGCAGCCACGGTGGGACTAGCGGGGGAGATACGCAGTATTTT
CDR3: CASSHGGTSGGDTQYF

D: TRBD2
length: 14
V: TRBV6-5
size: .
J: TRBJ2-1
DNA: TGTGCCAGCACACCACCTGGGAGGGACAATGAGCAGTTCTTC
CDR3: CASTPPGRDNEQFF

D: .
length: 14
V: TRBV5-1
size: .
J: TRBJ1-2
DNA: TGCGCCAGCAGCTTGGACAGACCTAACTATGGCTACACCTTC
CDR3: CASSLDRPNYGYTF

D: .
length: 15
V: TRBV5-4
size: few
J: TRBJ2-3
DNA: TGTGCCAGCAGCTTGGACTCTAGCGGCACAGATACGCAGTATTTT
CDR3: CASSLDSSGTDTQYF

D: TRBD2
length: 15
V: TRBV29-1
size: .
J: TRBJ2-1
DNA: TGCAGCGTTACCAGGGCTAGCGGGATGTCCAATGAGCAGTTCTTC
CDR3: CSVTRASGMSNEQFF

D: .
length: 12
V: TRBV28
size: few
J: TRBJ1-1
DNA: TGTGCCAGCAAAACAGAGTACACTGAAGCTTTCTTT
CDR3: CASKTEYTEAFF

D: TRBD2
length: 15
V: TRBV19
size: .
J: TRBJ2-3
DNA: TGTGCCAGTAGTCTCTCTAGCGGGAGTTACGATACGCAGTATTTT
CDR3: CASSLSSGSYDTQYF

D: .
length: 14
V: TRBV7-7
size: .
J: TRBJ1-5
DNA: TGTGCTAGCAGCTTAGGGAGAGATGATCAGCCCCAGCATTTT
CDR3: CASSLGRDDQPQHF

D: .
length: 18
V: TRBV4-2
size: .
J: TRBJ2-3
DNA: TGTGCCAGCAGCCAAGATCCCCCACGACTAGTGAGTCCAGATACGCAGTATTTT
CDR3: CASSQDPPRLVSPDTQYF

D: .
length: 15
V: TRBV2
size: .
J: TRBJ2-3
DNA: TGTGCCAGCAGTGAAGCGCTGGCGGAGGTAGATACGCAGTATTTT
CDR3: CASSEALAEVDTQYF

D: TRBD2
length: 14
V: TRBV7-9
size: .
J: TRBJ2-5
DNA: TGTGCCAGCAGCGAAATAGCGGGACAAGAGACCCAGTACTTC
CDR3: CASSEIAGQETQYF

D: .
length: 15
V: TRBV5-4
size: .
J: TRBJ2-3
DNA: TGTGCCAGCAGCCTGGGACTTAAACCCACAGATACGCAGTATTTT
CDR3: CASSLGLKPTDTQYF

D: TRBD1
length: 14
V: TRBV29-1
size: .
J: TRBJ2-7
DNA: TGCAGCGTTGAAAAGGGACAGGGGGCCGGCGAGCAGTACTTC
CDR3: CSVEKGQGAGEQYF

D: .
length: 13
V: TRBV7-9
size: .
J: TRBJ2-7
DNA: TGTGCCAGCGAGGCGGGATTTAGGAGCGAGCAGTACTTC
CDR3: CASEAGFRSEQYF

D: .
length: 13
V: TRBV5-6
size: .
J: TRBJ2-5
DNA: TGTGCCAGCAGCCCGGGACTTCAAGAGACCCAGTACTTC
CDR3: CASSPGLQETQYF

D: .
length: 11
V: TRBV10-2
size: .
J: TRBJ2-7
DNA: TGCGCCAGCAGACAGAGCGGGGAGCAGTACTTC
CDR3: CASRQSGEQYF

D: TRBD1
length: 14
V: TRBV28
size: once
J: TRBJ1-5
DNA: TGTGCCAGCAGTGGACAGGGGGCGTGGGGCCCCCAGCATTTT
CDR3: CASSGQGAWGPQHF

D: TRBD2
length: 17
V: TRBV7-8
size: .
J: TRBJ2-2
DNA: TGTGCCAGCAGCTATGGACTAGCGGGAATACGGTCCGGGGAGCTGTTTTTT
CDR3: CASSYGLAGIRSGELFF

D: .
length: 12
V: TRBV28
size: few
J: TRBJ1-5
DNA: TGTGCCAGCAGCGGGGGGAATCAGCCCCAGCATTTT
CDR3: CASSGGNQPQHF

D: .
length: 14
V: TRBV11-2
size: .
J: TRBJ2-7
DNA: TGTGCCAGCAGCTCAGATACCCCCTACTACGAGCAGTACTTC
CDR3: CASSSDTPYYEQYF

D: .
length: 16
V: TRBV27
size: .
J: TRBJ2-5
DNA: TGTGCCAGCAGCACCCTATGGTCGGACAGCCAAGAGACCCAGTACTTC
CDR3: CASSTLWSDSQETQYF

D: .
length: 15
V: TRBV28
size: .
J: TRBJ1-4
DNA: TGTGCCAGCAGTTTAAAGGACAGCCACAATGAAAAACTGTTTTTT
CDR3: CASSLKDSHNEKLFF

D: .
length: 15
V: TRBV15
size: few
J: TRBJ1-2
DNA: TGTGCCACCAGCAGAGATTCCCAGGGATCGTATGGCTACACCTTC
CDR3: CATSRDSQGSYGYTF

D: .
length: 14
V: TRBV19
size: .
J: TRBJ2-7
DNA: TGTGCCAGTAGTGCAACCCATATCGGGAACGAGCAGTACTTC
CDR3: CASSATHIGNEQYF

D: TRBD1
length: 16
V: TRBV5-6
size: .
J: TRBJ2-2
DNA: TGTGCCAGCAGCGGGGTGGACAGGGTAAAGTCGGGGGAGCTGTTTTTT
CDR3: CASSGVDRVKSGELFF

D: .
length: 14
V: TRBV5-5
size: .
J: TRBJ1-1
DNA: TGTGCCAGCAGCTCTATGGAGAGGAACACTGAAGCTTTCTTT
CDR3: CASSSMERNTEAFF

D: .
length: 13
V: TRBV7-8
size: .
J: TRBJ2-7
DNA: TGTGCCAGCAGCTTAGCAGGGGGTGGCGAGCAGTACTTC
CDR3: CASSLAGGGEQYF

D: TRBD1
length: 14
V: TRBV4-1
size: .
J: TRBJ2-3
DNA: TGCGCCAGCAGCCAAGTCAGGGGGATAGATACGCAGTATTTT
CDR3: CASSQVRGIDTQYF

D: .
length: 14
V: TRBV5-1
size: .
J: TRBJ1-2
DNA: TGCGCCAGCAGCTTGCCTCAGGGTGTGGATGGCTACACCTTC
CDR3: CASSLPQGVDGYTF

D: .
length: 14
V: TRBV5-6
size: .
J: TRBJ2-3
DNA: TGTGCCAGCAGCGCGATATCAAGTGCAGATACGCAGTATTTT
CDR3: CASSAISSADTQYF